One sample yielded the 20 T cell receptor beta chains listed below, sequenced in a study of T cell responses to AZD1222 COVID-19 vaccine. Here immunoSEQ multiplex PCR was the method, and the copy in TCRdb shows in-frame clones only, minus some. The sample carries 250,000 to 300,000 clones, 90% to 95% recorded once. Sequenced material: peripheral blood, taken 28 days after the second AZD1222 dose. These receptors were obtained from an adult who received the AZD1222 COVID-19 vaccine.

The chain recombines TRBV28 with TRBJ1-4, with a weak D call TRBD1 (5 bases). Germline CDR1 is MDHEN and CDR2 is SYDVKM. CDR3 length equals 13 residues. Between the trimmed V and J ends, which lost 10 bases and 6 bases, there was a span of 15 bases. The CDR3 DNA reads TGTGCCACGAACAGGTGGGGGGATGAAAAACTGTTTTTT. Translated: CATNRWGDEKLFF.

The chain joins TRBV7-9 to TRBJ1-4, with TRBD1 matching over 7 bases. This CDR3 is built from 15 residues. Germline values: CDR1 SEHNR, CDR2 FQNEAQ (reference sequence). Trimming at V came to 5 bases and at J to 7 bases, leaving 10 bases not matched to a gene. The CDR3: CASSLQRGRGEKLFF. CDR3 bases: TGTGCCAGCAGCCTCCAAAGGGGGCGGGGTGAAAAACTGTTTTTT.

This clone was observed a single time. The V and J genes are TRBV4-2 and TRBJ1-5, with D unresolved. Germline CDR1 LGHNA, CDR2 YNFKEQ. Trimming shortened V by 5 bases and J by 1 base, and 9 bases separated the two germline ends. The CDR3 consists of 14 residues. The CDR3 bases are TGTGCCAGCAGCTCAGCTAGCAGCAATCAGCCCCAGCATTTT. Encoded protein: CASSSASSNQPQHF.

The rearrangement joins TRBV2 to TRBJ2-5, with 8 positions matching TRBD2. The length of the CDR3 is 17 residues. After removal of 4 bases from V and 5 bases from J, the junction contained 15 bases not matched to a gene. CDR1 and CDR2 (germline): SNHLY, FYNNEI. CDR3 sequence (DNA): TGTGCCAGCAGTGTTACTAGCGGAAGACTGGGGGGTGAGACCCAGTACTTC. This translates into CASSVTSGRLGGETQYF.

The chain is built from TRBV19 and TRBJ2-2; unclear D gene. Germline V gene sequence: CDR1 LNHDA, CDR2 SQIVND (reference sequence). The CDR3 is 16 residues long. V lost 3 bases to trimming and J lost 1 base, with 12 bases between them. CDR3: CASSIWPNLNTGELFF. The CDR3 DNA reads as TGTGCCAGTAGTATCTGGCCCAATTTGAACACCGGGGAGCTGTTTTTT.

This clone has a single count. The chain recombines TRBV28 with TRBJ1-1; D is uncertain. Germline V lookup: CDR1 MDHEN, CDR2 SYDVKM. With 5 bases removed from V and 9 bases from J, the gap between germline ends came to 13 bases. This CDR3 has 12 amino acids. The CDR3 DNA reads as TGTGCCAGCAGTGGGGTGCAGAGGAAAGCTTTCTTT. Translation gives CASSGVQRKAFF.

This sequence joins TRBV6-2 or TRBV6-3 and TRBJ2-7; possibly TRBD2 for D (6 bases). The ends were cut back, 4 bases at V and 0 bases at J, with 13 bases in the middle. CDR1 is MNHEY and CDR2 is SVGEGT in the germline V gene. The CDR3 length is 15 residues. For the CDR3, the DNA is TGTGCCAGCAGTTCTTGGGACTCCCGCTCCTACGAGCAGTACTTC. This gives the protein CASSSWDSRSYEQYF.

The gene calls are TRBV6-5 and TRBJ2-7, with unresolved D. CDR3 length: 15 residues. V was cut by 7 bases and J by 7 bases, with 23 bases left in between. Germline V gene data show CDR1 as MNHEY and CDR2 as SVGAGI. In nucleotides, the CDR3 is TGTGCCAGCACCGCGCCCCTGGCACTCCTACGTGAGCAGTACTTC. The encoded protein is CASTAPLALLREQYF.

The CDR3 coding sequence is TGTGCCAGCAGCTTAGGGACAGGGTACAATCAGCCCCAGCATTTT. Protein: CASSLGTGYNQPQHF. This chain connects TRBV13 to TRBJ1-5; 7 nucleotides line up with TRBD1. V was clipped by 0 bases and J by 3 bases; unmatched bases: 2. The germline V gene encodes CDR1 PRHDT and CDR2 FYEKMQ (reference sequence). CDR3 length equals 15 residues.

This chain joins TRBV28 and TRBJ2-1; a weak D match, TRBD2 (6 bases). The V end was cut by 2 bases, the J end by 1 base, with 9 bases between. CDR3 size: 15 residues. Germline V gene data show CDR1 as MDHEN and CDR2 as SYDVKM. Written as DNA, the CDR3 is TGTGCCAGCAGTTTACTAGCGCTTTCCTACAATGAGCAGTTCTTC. Translation: CASSLLALSYNEQFF.

The chain recombines TRBV6-1 with TRBJ1-1, with D unresolved. The ends were cut back, 0 bases at V and 0 bases at J, with 14 bases in the middle. Looked up from germline, CDR1 is MNHNS and CDR2 is SASEGT. The CDR3 length is 17 residues. The CDR3 region has the DNA TGTGCCAGCAGTGAAGCGCTGGGCAGCCACATGAACACTGAAGCTTTCTTT. Amino acids: CASSEALGSHMNTEAFF.

The chain links TRBV28 to TRBJ2-7; TRBD2 might be the D (6 bases). V was shortened by 5 bases and J by 5 bases, with 16 bases between the two germline ends. The CDR3 consists of 14 residues. The germline V gene encodes CDR1 MDHEN and CDR2 SYDVKM. CDR3 amino acids: CASSAGTLKNEQYF. CDR3 bases: TGTGCCAGCAGTGCCGGGACTTTAAAAAACGAGCAGTACTTC.

This sequence joins TRBV27 and TRBJ2-2, with 10 bases identical to TRBD2. Looked up from germline, CDR1 is MNHEY and CDR2 is SMNVEV (reference sequence). The CDR3 is 13 residues long. V was pared by 6 bases and J by 5 bases, with 0 bases of the junction left unmatched. The CDR3 spells CASRLAGTGELFF. CDR3 DNA sequence: TGTGCCAGCAGACTAGCGGGGACCGGGGAGCTGTTTTTT.

This clone occurred once. The gene calls are TRBV28 and TRBJ2-5; D gene unclear. CDR1 and CDR2 (germline): MDHEN, SYDVKM. V lost 5 bases and J 1 base, leaving 5 bases between the germline ends. The CDR3 covers 12 residues. The CDR3 protein is CASSIRQETQYF. CDR3 sequence (DNA): TGTGCCAGCAGTATCCGCCAAGAGACCCAGTACTTC.

V is TRBV5-4 and J is TRBJ2-2; tentative D call: TRBD2 (7 bases). The CDR3 contains 15 residues. Per germline, CDR1 SGHNT and CDR2 YYREEE (reference sequence). Trimming pared 0 bases from V and 7 bases from J, leaving 13 bases between. The CDR3 protein is CASSLVQGGGGELFF. In DNA form, the CDR3 reads TGTGCCAGCAGCTTGGTACAGGGAGGGGGCGGGGAGCTGTTTTTT.

This chain links TRBV6-2 or TRBV6-3 with TRBJ2-7, with TRBD1 as a possible D gene (6 bases). V lost 5 bases to trimming and J lost 1 base, with 12 bases between them. The CDR3 length is 14 residues. Germline V gives CDR1 MNHEY, CDR2 SVGEGT. Written as DNA, the CDR3 is TGTGCCAGCAGTGGGACAAGGGGGTCCTACGAGCAGTACTTC. This translates into CASSGTRGSYEQYF.

The V call is TRBV2, the J call TRBJ1-2; D is perhaps TRBD1 (5 bases). The ends were cut back, 5 bases at V and 3 bases at J, with 10 bases in the middle. Per the germline V gene, CDR1 is SNHLY and CDR2 is FYNNEI. CDR3 length equals 13 residues. This chain's CDR3 is CASSNQGHYGYTF. CDR3 nucleotides: TGTGCCAGCAGTAACCAGGGCCACTATGGCTACACCTTC.

The genes are TRBV7-9 and TRBJ2-1; maybe TRBD2 (6 bases). V lost 6 bases to trimming and J lost 10 bases, with 19 bases between them. This CDR3 comprises 14 residues. Germline-derived CDR1 and CDR2 are SEHNR and FQNEAQ (reference sequence). The CDR3 region is CASSYRDSHTEQFF. The CDR3 nucleotides read TGTGCCAGCAGTTACCGGGACTCACATACCGAGCAGTTCTTC. Full variable domain (outside the CDR3, taken from reference TRBV7-9 and TRBJ2-1): DTGVSQNPRHKITKRGQNVTFRCDPISEHNRLYWYRQTLGQGPEFLTYFQNEAQLEKSRLLSDRFSAERPKGSFSTLEIQRTEQGDSAMYLCASSYRDSHTEQFFGPGTRLTVL.

The chain has TRBV12-3 or TRBV12-4 and TRBJ1-5; D not resolved. The CDR3 runs to 12 residues. Trimming cost V 4 bases and J 4 bases, with 5 bases left between them. The CDR3 coding sequence is TGTGCCAGCAGTTCCGATAATCAGCCCCAGCATTTT. Translation: CASSSDNQPQHF.

This rearrangement joins TRBV2 to TRBJ2-7, with D possibly TRBD1 on 6 matching bases. This CDR3 has 12 amino acids. Looked up from germline, CDR1 is SNHLY and CDR2 is FYNNEI. V gave up 7 bases and J gave up 3 bases, with 10 bases separating them. CDR3 sequence reads: CASKDSLYEQYF. In DNA, the CDR3 is TGTGCCAGCAAGGACAGCCTCTACGAGCAGTACTTC.